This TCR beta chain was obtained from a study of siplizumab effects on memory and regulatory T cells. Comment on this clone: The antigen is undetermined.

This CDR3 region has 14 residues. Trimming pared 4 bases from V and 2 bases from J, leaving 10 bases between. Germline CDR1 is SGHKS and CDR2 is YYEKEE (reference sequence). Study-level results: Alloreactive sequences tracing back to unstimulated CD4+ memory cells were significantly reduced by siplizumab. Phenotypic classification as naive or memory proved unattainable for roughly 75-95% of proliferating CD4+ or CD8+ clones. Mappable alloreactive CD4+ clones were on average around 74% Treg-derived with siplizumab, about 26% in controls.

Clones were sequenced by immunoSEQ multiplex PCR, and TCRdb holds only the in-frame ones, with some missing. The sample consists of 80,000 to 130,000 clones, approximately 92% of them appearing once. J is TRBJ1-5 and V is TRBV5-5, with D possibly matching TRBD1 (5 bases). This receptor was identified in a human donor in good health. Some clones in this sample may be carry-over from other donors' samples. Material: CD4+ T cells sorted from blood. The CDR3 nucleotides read TGTGCCAGCAGCCCGACAGCGGGCAATCAGCCCCAGCATTTT. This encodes CASSPTAGNQPQHF.